The clone carrying this T cell receptor (beta chain) was counted between two and nine times. Its antigen is undetermined. Primers: 60 Vbeta forward and 13 Jbeta reverse. Profiling relied on immunoSEQ multiplex PCR, and the TCRdb table lists in-frame clones only, not all of them. The sample lists approximately 290,000 clones, 75% to 90% seen once, with around 0.33% in the top ten. This specimen comes from a study of cytomegalovirus exposure and HLA in healthy donors. Study summary: Earlier work reported approximately 110 million unique TCR beta sequences from 180 million or so T cells.

The CDR3 consists of 13 residues. V lost 6 bases to trimming and J lost 3 bases; unmatched junction nucleotides: 5. Germline V gene sequence: CDR1 MNHNY, CDR2 SVGAGI (reference sequence). General observations from the study: What a later analysis reportedly showed was that an Asian-associated ancestry cluster had fewer N-insertions than the roughly 670-donor mean. DRB1 showed the most TCR associations and HLA-C the fewest in a later analysis, as rates varied by HLA locus. In a later analysis, most CMV-associated TCR beta chains appeared HLA-restricted.

This sequence was found in a girl aged 2 to 9 in good health and CMV-seronegative. Sequencing was performed on PBMCs. The chain carries TRBV6-6 and TRBJ2-7, with 7 bases fitting TRBD1. This CDR3 reads CASRTGTVYEQYF. DNA of the CDR3: TGTGCCAGCAGAACCGGGACAGTCTACGAGCAGTACTTC.